A selection of T cell receptor beta chains follows, all from one sample in a study of blood T cell repertoires in COVID-19. Sequencing used immunoSEQ multiplex PCR; TCRdb keeps in-frame clones, though not all of them. The sample lists fewer than 200,000 clones; roughly 87% were seen once. Source material: peripheral blood. The receptor source for this set is a woman in her sixties or seventies who had recovered from COVID-19. Both conserved end residues are part of each CDR3. The D gene is left open where the match is weak. Not every row has a clone size; where given, it reads once, few, many or a size class.

D	V	size	J	CDR3	DNA
TRBD2	TRBV7-6	.	TRBJ2-3	CASSLAGGGFTDTQYF	TGTGCCAGCAGCTTAGCTGGCGGGGGTTTCACAGATACGCAGTATTTT
.	TRBV10-3	.	TRBJ1-1	CAISSSLMNTEAFF	TGTGCCATCTCGAGTAGTTTAATGAACACTGAAGCTTTCTTT
.	TRBV29-1	.	TRBJ1-1	CSVVGRLNTEAFF	TGCAGCGTTGTGGGGCGGTTGAACACTGAAGCTTTCTTT
.	TRBV10-3	.	TRBJ1-4	CAPRQMEGHEKLFF	TGTGCCCCCCGACAAATGGAGGGGCATGAAAAACTGTTTTTT
.	TRBV6-4	.	TRBJ2-7	CASSDSPFYEQYF	TGTGCCAGCAGTGACTCCCCATTTTACGAGCAGTACTTC
TRBD1	TRBV5-1	.	TRBJ2-7	CASSTSTGDEQYF	TGCGCCAGCAGCACCTCGACAGGGGACGAGCAGTACTTC
TRBD1	TRBV11-2	.	TRBJ2-3	CASSMGQGVGQYF	TGTGCCAGCAGCATGGGACAGGGGGTGGGGCAGTATTTT
.	TRBV5-5	.	TRBJ2-5	CASSVSRRETQYF	TGTGCCAGCAGCGTCTCAAGGAGGGAGACCCAGTACTTC
.	TRBV9	.	TRBJ1-1	CASSVQGNTEAFF	TGTGCCAGCAGCGTACAGGGGAACACTGAAGCTTTCTTT
TRBD2	TRBV2	.	TRBJ2-3	CASVSGGYWTDTQYF	TGTGCCAGCGTGAGCGGGGGATATTGGACAGATACGCAGTATTTT
.	TRBV7-2	.	TRBJ2-7	CASSLGTAYEQYF	TGTGCCAGCAGCTTAGGGACAGCCTACGAGCAGTACTTC
.	TRBV18	.	TRBJ1-4	CASSQGVSTNEKLFF	TGTGCCAGCTCACAGGGAGTTTCAACTAATGAAAAACTGTTTTTT
.	TRBV11-2	.	TRBJ1-2	CASSPQANYGYTF	TGTGCCAGCAGCCCACAGGCGAACTATGGCTACACCTTC
TRBD2	TRBV7-8	.	TRBJ2-1	CVSRVGGTSGNEQFF	TGTGTCAGTCGCGTCGGCGGGACTAGCGGCAATGAGCAGTTCTTC
.	TRBV19	few	TRBJ1-1	CASSMNAQFRTEAFF	TGTGCCAGTAGTATGAACGCACAGTTCCGAACTGAAGCTTTCTTT
.	TRBV19	once	TRBJ2-7	CASSWDKSYEQYF	TGTGCCAGTAGTTGGGACAAATCCTACGAGCAGTACTTC
.	TRBV4-2	.	TRBJ1-2	CASSQEWQGGNYGYTF	TGTGCCAGCAGCCAAGAATGGCAGGGCGGAAACTATGGCTACACCTTC
TRBD2	TRBV19	.	TRBJ2-3	CASSALAGADTQYF	TGTGCCAGTAGCGCTCTAGCGGGGGCAGATACGCAGTATTTT
.	TRBV6-5	.	TRBJ2-1	CASSYSYGERNEQFF	TGTGCCAGCAGTTACTCGTACGGGGAGAGGAATGAGCAGTTCTTC
TRBD2	TRBV10-1	.	TRBJ2-3	CASSFGGITDTQYF	TGCGCCAGCAGCTTCGGGGGGATCACAGATACGCAGTATTTT
.	TRBV5-1	.	TRBJ2-7	CASSWGPEQSQSEQYF	TGCGCCAGCAGCTGGGGCCCAGAACAGTCTCAGAGCGAGCAGTACTTC
TRBD2	TRBV2	.	TRBJ2-7	CASRGTSGYSYEQYF	TGTGCCAGCAGAGGGACTAGCGGCTACTCCTACGAGCAGTACTTC
.	TRBV5-1	.	TRBJ1-2	CASSEQGTNYGYTF	TGCGCCAGCAGCGAACAGGGAACTAACTATGGCTACACCTTC
.	TRBV6-1	.	TRBJ2-1	CASSEIRNEQFF	TGTGCCAGCAGTGAAATCAGAAATGAGCAGTTCTTC
TRBD1	TRBV7-9	.	TRBJ1-1	CASSFTGVTEAFF	TGTGCCAGCAGCTTCACAGGGGTAACTGAAGCTTTCTTT
.	TRBV27	.	TRBJ2-1	CASSLQGSYNEQFF	TGTGCCAGCAGTTTGCAGGGTTCCTACAATGAGCAGTTCTTC
.	TRBV29-1	.	TRBJ2-7	CSVVSGNPTYEQYF	TGCAGCGTTGTTTCGGGGAATCCAACCTACGAGCAGTACTTC
.	TRBV4-3	.	TRBJ2-3	CASSQGAVSDTQYF	TGCGCCAGCAGCCAAGGCGCGGTTTCAGATACGCAGTATTTT
.	TRBV6-5	.	TRBJ1-5	CASRQSNQPQHF	TGTGCCAGCAGACAGAGTAATCAGCCCCAGCATTTT
.	TRBV27	.	TRBJ1-1	CASSLRTENTEAFF	TGTGCCAGCAGCCTTCGGACAGAGAACACTGAAGCTTTCTTT
.	TRBV10-3	.	TRBJ2-2	CAISTSQPGELFF	TGTGCCATCTCGACTTCTCAACCCGGGGAGCTGTTTTTT
.	TRBV24-1	once	TRBJ2-2	CATSRASFTGELFF	TGTGCCACCAGTAGGGCTAGCTTCACCGGGGAGCTGTTTTTT
TRBD1	TRBV2	.	TRBJ1-6	CASSLGQGMRSPLHF	TGTGCCAGCAGTCTGGGACAGGGCATGCGTTCACCCCTCCACTTT